Below, 31 T cell receptor beta chains from the same sample are listed, as sequenced in a study of OX40 agonist ivuxolimab in advanced cancers. The table came from immunoSEQ multiplex PCR; TCRdb's copy has only in-frame clones and leaves some out. The table shows about 73,000 clones, with approximately 90% occurring only once. The sequencing here drew on CD4+ or CD8+ T cells sorted from blood, taken in a trial of the OX40 agonist ivuxolimab. The origin of the receptors is an adult with an advanced solid tumor such as melanoma, head and neck, liver or kidney cancer.

The chain has TRBV29-1 and TRBJ2-7; D is perhaps TRBD1 (5 bases). Trimming took off 1 base at V and 3 bases at J, with 13 bases between the two ends. Germline lookup yields CDR1 SQVTM and CDR2 ANQGSEA. This CDR3 has 14 residues. CDR3 region: CSVEGQGQNYEQYF. The CDR3 region has the DNA TGCAGCGTTGAAGGGCAAGGACAAAACTACGAGCAGTACTTC.

The V and J genes are TRBV18 and TRBJ1-2, with D possibly matching TRBD1 (6 bases). V was shortened by 2 bases and J by 0 bases, with 16 bases between the two germline ends. The CDR3 is 17 residues long. The V gene's germline CDR1 is KGHSH and CDR2 LQKENI. This CDR3 is CASSPRQEERANYGYTF. The CDR3 region has the DNA TGTGCCAGCTCACCAAGACAGGAGGAGAGAGCTAACTATGGCTACACCTTC. The entire variable domain, with the rest obtained from reference TRBV18 and TRBJ1-2, is as follows: NAGVMQNPRHLVRRRGQEARLRCSPMKGHSHVYWYRQLPEEGLKFMVYLQKENIIDESGMPKERFSAEFPKEGPSILRIQQVVRGDSAAYFCASSPRQEERANYGYTFGSGTRLTVV.

The gene calls are TRBV9 and TRBJ2-7; the D gene could be TRBD1 or TRBD2 (7 bases each). The CDR3 length is 13 residues. The germline gives CDR1 SGDLS, CDR2 YYNGEE. Trimming shortened V by 2 bases and J by 7 bases, and 13 bases separated the two germline ends. This chain's CDR3 is CASSVQGEGEQYF. CDR3 DNA: TGTGCCAGCAGCGTCCAGGGGGAGGGAGAGCAGTACTTC.

The chain carries TRBV6-6 and TRBJ2-7; weak D call: TRBD1 (5 bases). CDR1 and CDR2 (germline): MNHNY, SVGAGI (reference sequence). V shed 6 bases and J shed 0 bases, with 12 bases lying between them. The CDR3 contains 14 residues. Here the CDR3 reads CASSLLDSSYEQYF. For the CDR3, the DNA is TGTGCCAGCAGCCTACTCGACAGCTCCTACGAGCAGTACTTC.

The V call is TRBV6-4, the J call TRBJ2-1; D is uncertain. This CDR3 is 15 amino acids long. V shed 3 bases and J shed 1 base, with 10 bases lying between them. Germline CDR1 MRHNA, CDR2 SNTAGT. In DNA form, the CDR3 reads TGTGCCAGCAGTGAAAACTACCCTTCCTACAATGAGCAGTTCTTC. It is translated as CASSENYPSYNEQFF.

The J gene is TRBJ2-5, the V gene TRBV7-8, with a tentative D call TRBD2 (8 bases). The CDR3 consists of 15 residues. V was trimmed by 5 bases and J by 4 bases, leaving 17 bases between them. Germline V gene sequence: CDR1 SGHVS, CDR2 FQNEAQ. The CDR3 region is CASSKDRAGGETQYF. DNA of the CDR3: TGTGCCAGCAGCAAAGACAGGGCGGGAGGAGAGACCCAGTACTTC.

The chain employs TRBV9 and TRBJ2-7; TRBD2 is a possible D gene (6 bases). The germline V and J ends were trimmed by 4 bases and 9 bases, with 17 bases remaining between them. CDR3 length: 13 amino acids. The germline V gene has CDR1 SGDLS and CDR2 YYNGEE. CDR3 sequence (DNA): TGTGCCAGCAGCCCCGGGGAGGTAGCAGGGCAGTACTTC. Encoded protein: CASSPGEVAGQYF.

This clone occurred once. This chain connects TRBV11-2 to TRBJ2-7; maybe TRBD1 (6 bases). CDR3 length equals 14 residues. The germline V and J ends were trimmed by 3 bases and 6 bases, with 15 bases remaining between them. Germline assignment: CDR1 SGHAT and CDR2 FQNNGV. This CDR3 is CASSFTGTPIEQYF. CDR3 DNA sequence: TGTGCCAGCAGCTTTACCGGGACACCTATCGAGCAGTACTTC.

The chain has TRBV9 and TRBJ2-1; 8 bases match TRBD2. This CDR3 spans 15 amino acids. Germline V gives CDR1 SGDLS, CDR2 YYNGEE. Unmatched junction bases numbered 3, after V lost 2 bases and J lost 2 bases. This chain's CDR3 is CASSVDSGTYNEQFF. CDR3 bases: TGTGCCAGCAGCGTGGATAGCGGGACCTACAATGAGCAGTTCTTC.

This chain links TRBV6-1 with TRBJ2-1; 7 nucleotides agree with TRBD2. From germline, CDR1 is MNHNS and CDR2 SASEGT. There are 15 residues in the CDR3. J was trimmed by 2 bases and V by 3 bases; bases with no gene match: 4. CDR3 DNA sequence: TGTGCCAGCAGTGATGAGGGGAGGGCCTACAATGAGCAGTTCTTC. The encoded protein is CASSDEGRAYNEQFF.

The V gene is TRBV7-3, the J gene TRBJ2-2; D not resolved. This CDR3 has 14 residues. The germline V gene has CDR1 SGHTA and CDR2 FQGTGA. V lost 4 bases and J lost 4, with 10 bases in between. The DNA of the CDR3 is TGTGCCAGCAGCTCGGCCCCCGTCACCGGGGAGCTGTTTTTT. It is translated as CASSSAPVTGELFF.

The chain links TRBV6-1 to TRBJ1-3, with a weak D call TRBD1 (6 bases). The CDR3 spans 18 residues. CDR1 MNHNS and CDR2 SASEGT come from the germline V gene. V was pared by 2 bases and J by 4 bases, with 21 bases between. CDR3 in amino acids: CASSEQPPTGTSGNTIYF. The CDR3 DNA is TGTGCCAGCAGTGAACAACCCCCCACCGGGACATCCGGAAACACCATATATTTT.

The rearrangement links TRBV13 to TRBJ2-7; 7 bases are shared with TRBD2. J gave up 3 bases and V 5 bases, and 16 bases lay outside the gene matches. The CDR3 totals 17 residues. Germline lookup yields CDR1 PRHDT and CDR2 FYEKMQ (reference sequence). The CDR3 DNA reads TGTGCCAGCAGCCTACGGTTCGGACTAGGAGAAAGCTACGAGCAGTACTTC. Encoded protein: CASSLRFGLGESYEQYF.

The genes are TRBV19 and TRBJ2-1; D possibly corresponds to TRBD1 (5 bases). This CDR3 has 13 amino acids. In germline, CDR1 is LNHDA, CDR2 SQIVND (reference sequence). V was trimmed by 6 bases and J by 7 bases, leaving 13 bases between them. The CDR3 nucleotides read TGTGCCAGTAGCTGGGGCCAGGTTAATGAGCAGTTCTTC. Translated, it gives CASSWGQVNEQFF.

V usage is TRBV5-6 and J usage is TRBJ1-2; D unclear. Between the trimmed V and J ends, which lost 1 base and 7 bases, there was a span of 17 bases. The CDR3 length is 15 residues. The germline V gene has CDR1 SGHDT and CDR2 YYEEEE. The CDR3, as DNA: TGTGCCAGCAGCTTGCTCACAGCCAAAAGTGGTGGCTACACCTTC. It encodes CASSLLTAKSGGYTF.

This clone was seen once. V and J are TRBV7-2 and TRBJ2-4; TRBD2 matches 12 bases. The V and J ends lost 2 bases and 8 bases, in that order; junction bases with no gene match: 7. Germline lookup yields CDR1 SGHTA and CDR2 FQGNSA. The CDR3 is 16 amino acids. The CDR3 is CASSLWQASGRDIQYF. CDR3 nucleotide sequence: TGTGCCAGCAGCTTATGGCAGGCTAGCGGGAGGGACATTCAGTACTTC.

This chain links TRBV5-1 with TRBJ2-2; possible D gene TRBD2, 5 bases. Trimming took 4 bases from V and 3 from J, leaving 13 bases between them. CDR3 length: 15 residues. Germline V gives CDR1 SGHRS, CDR2 YFSETQ. CDR3 sequence (DNA): TGCGCCAGCAGCACCGGAGGTTTGGACACCGGGGAGCTGTTTTTT. This sequence encodes CASSTGGLDTGELFF.

This sequence joins TRBV7-8 and TRBJ2-3; D remains unclear. The V gene lost 5 bases and the J gene lost 0 bases, with 18 bases spanning the gap. The germline V gene encodes CDR1 SGHVS and CDR2 FQNEAQ. This CDR3 has 17 amino acids. The CDR3 nucleotides read TGTGCCAGCAGCACCCGGACGTTATCCGCTAGCACAGATACGCAGTATTTT. It specifies CASSTRTLSASTDTQYF.

The rearrangement uses TRBV30 and TRBJ1-5; possibly TRBD1 for D (5 bases). V was clipped by 2 bases and J by 0 bases, with 20 bases between them. Germline V gene lookup returns CDR1 GTSNPN and CDR2 SVGIG (reference sequence). CDR3 length equals 18 residues. CDR3 DNA sequence: TGTGCCTGGAGTTCGAGTAGGACGGGGCGATATAGCAATCAGCCCCAGCATTTT. It codes for CAWSSSRTGRYSNQPQHF.

This chain uses TRBV5-1 with TRBJ2-5; unclear D gene. Germline V gene lookup returns CDR1 SGHRS and CDR2 YFSETQ. The CDR3 loop spans 13 amino acids. The ends were cut back, 9 bases at V and 5 bases at J, with 17 bases in the middle. The CDR3 loop reads CATKDPTQETQYF. In DNA form, the CDR3 reads TGCGCCACAAAGGACCCAACTCAGGAGACCCAGTACTTC.

The chain links TRBV25-1 to TRBJ1-1, with 7 bases aligning to TRBD1. The CDR3 has 14 residues. Germline trimming cut 5 bases from V and 0 bases from J; bases unmatched to any gene: 3. CDR1 is MGHDK and CDR2 is SYGVNS in the germline V gene. The CDR3 DNA follows: TGTGCCAGCAGTTCGACAGGGATGAACACTGAAGCTTTCTTT. Translated: CASSSTGMNTEAFF.

The chain recombines TRBV19 with TRBJ1-1, with a weak D call TRBD1 (5 bases). Germline loops: CDR1 LNHDA, CDR2 SQIVND (reference sequence). V was clipped by 6 bases and J by 4 bases, with 12 bases between them. The CDR3 contains 13 residues. The DNA for the CDR3 is TGTGCCAGTAGCGTCGACAGACGCACTGAAGCTTTCTTT. This encodes CASSVDRRTEAFF.

This chain uses TRBV5-1 with TRBJ2-2; D gene ambiguous. This CDR3 has 13 amino acids. The germline V and J ends were trimmed by 2 bases and 5 bases, with 7 bases remaining between them. In germline, CDR1 is SGHRS, CDR2 YFSETQ. CDR3 region: CASSFLDTGELFF. CDR3 DNA sequence: TGCGCCAGCAGCTTTCTCGATACCGGGGAGCTGTTTTTT. The entire variable domain, with the rest obtained from reference TRBV5-1 and TRBJ2-2, is as follows: KAGVTQTPRYLIKTRGQQVTLSCSPISGHRSVSWYQQTPGQGLQFLFEYFSETQRNKGNFPGRFSGRQFSNSRSEMNVSTLELGDSALYLCASSFLDTGELFFGEGSRLTVL.

The genes are TRBV28 and TRBJ1-5; TRBD1 might be the D (6 bases). There are 19 residues in the CDR3. Trimming cost V 5 bases and J 2 bases, with 25 bases left between them. Per germline, CDR1 MDHEN and CDR2 SYDVKM. CDR3 residues: CASSPRGRGKFYGNQPQHF. CDR3 in DNA: TGTGCCAGCAGTCCGAGGGGCAGGGGTAAGTTTTATGGCAATCAGCCCCAGCATTTT.

The chain carries TRBV9 and TRBJ2-3; possibly TRBD2 for D (5 bases). This CDR3 has 15 amino acids. Trimming cost V 4 bases and J 2 bases, with 14 bases left between them. Germline CDR1 reads SGDLS; CDR2 reads YYNGEE. The CDR3 DNA sequence: TGTGCCAGCAGCTGGGGAGCGGAATCCACAGATACGCAGTATTTT. Translation gives CASSWGAESTDTQYF. The entire variable domain, with the rest obtained from reference TRBV9 and TRBJ2-3, is as follows: DSGVTQTPKHLITATGQRVTLRCSPRSGDLSVYWYQQSLDQGLQFLIQYYNGEERAKGNILERFSAQQFPDLHSELNLSSLELGDSALYFCASSWGAESTDTQYFGPGTRLTVL.

The CDR3 protein is CASSRGTGFSYEQYF. CDR3 in DNA: TGTGCCAGCAGCAGGGGGACAGGGTTCTCCTACGAGCAGTACTTC. The chain uses TRBV5-6 and TRBJ2-7; 9 bases line up with TRBD1. CDR1 SGHDT and CDR2 YYEEEE come from the germline V gene. V was clipped by 4 bases and J by 0 bases; unmatched bases: 5. The CDR3 length is 15 residues.

This clone was found once. The chain recombines TRBV5-6 with TRBJ2-7, with 10 bases identical to TRBD2. Germline V gene sequence: CDR1 SGHDT, CDR2 YYEEEE. The CDR3 has 16 amino acids. The J segment lost 2 bases and the V segment lost 4 bases, leaving 9 bases of the junction unmatched. The CDR3 DNA reads as TGTGCCAGCAGCGCGGTGACTAGCGGGTGGGCCTACGAGCAGTACTTC. The encoded protein is CASSAVTSGWAYEQYF.

The rearrangement links TRBV6-1 to TRBJ2-3; 7 bases agree with TRBD2. The germline V gene has CDR1 MNHNS and CDR2 SASEGT. The CDR3 has 16 residues. The V gene end was trimmed by 2 bases and the J gene end by 5 bases; junction bases not matched to a gene: 10. Here the CDR3 DNA reads TGTGCCAGCAGTGAAAGTGTCGGGGCGGGAGAAGATACGCAGTATTTT. Translation: CASSESVGAGEDTQYF.

Only one count was recorded for this clone. The V and J genes are TRBV6-1 and TRBJ2-7; D remains ambiguous. The CDR3 spans 13 residues. V lost 2 bases and J lost 6, with 11 bases in between. Per germline, CDR1 MNHNS and CDR2 SASEGT. This CDR3 reads CASSEMAPPEQYF. CDR3 nucleotide sequence: TGTGCCAGCAGTGAAATGGCTCCCCCCGAGCAGTACTTC.

The chain links TRBV30 to TRBJ2-2, with D perhaps matching TRBD1 or TRBD2 (5 bases each). CDR1 GTSNPN and CDR2 SVGIG come from the germline V gene (reference sequence). V was pared by 0 bases and J by 6 bases, with 8 bases between. This CDR3 is built from 13 residues. The CDR3 DNA is TGTGCCTGGAGTGTTCCGGGGCCCGGGGAGCTGTTTTTT. This codes for CAWSVPGPGELFF.

This chain joins TRBV11-2 and TRBJ2-3; D ambiguous. The CDR3 spans 15 residues. Germline CDR1 and CDR2: SGHAT and FQNNGV. The ends were cut back, 8 bases at V and 1 base at J, with 16 bases in the middle. The CDR3 DNA reads TGTGCCAGCGGACCGGGTCTATCTGGCACAGATACGCAGTATTTT. Translated: CASGPGLSGTDTQYF.